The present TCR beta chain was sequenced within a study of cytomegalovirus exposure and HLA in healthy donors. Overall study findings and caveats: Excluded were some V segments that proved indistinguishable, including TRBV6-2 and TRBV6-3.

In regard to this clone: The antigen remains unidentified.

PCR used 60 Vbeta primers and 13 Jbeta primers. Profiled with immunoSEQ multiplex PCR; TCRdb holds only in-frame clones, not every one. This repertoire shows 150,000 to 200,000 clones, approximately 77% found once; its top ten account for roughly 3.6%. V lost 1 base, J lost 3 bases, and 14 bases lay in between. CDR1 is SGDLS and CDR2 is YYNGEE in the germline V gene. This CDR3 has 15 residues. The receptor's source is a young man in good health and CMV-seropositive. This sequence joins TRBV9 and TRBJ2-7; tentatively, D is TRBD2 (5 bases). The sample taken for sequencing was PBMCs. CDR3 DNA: TGTGCCAGCAGCGTATCGACGGGGATCAGCTACGAGCAGTACTTC. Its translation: CASSVSTGISYEQYF.